These 18 T cell receptor beta chains share one sample of origin, sequenced in a study of T cells in pancreatic ductal adenocarcinoma. No neoadjuvant therapy was given to the selected pancreatic ductal adenocarcinoma patients before their surgery. Profiling relied on immunoSEQ multiplex PCR, and the TCRdb table lists in-frame clones only, not all of them. The sample shows under 5,000 clones, more than 60% of them seen only once. Material for sequencing was pancreatic tumor tissue. The source is a human donor with pancreatic ductal adenocarcinoma. The donor label of this sample is uncertain.

The CDR3: CASSLDLGTSGETQYF. CDR3 DNA sequence: TGTGCCAGCAGCTTAGATCTTGGGACTAGCGGGGAGACCCAGTACTTC. The V call is TRBV11-2, the J call TRBJ2-5; 12 nucleotides match TRBD2. In germline, CDR1 is SGHAT, CDR2 FQNNGV. There are 16 residues in the CDR3. V shed 0 bases and J 5 bases; nucleotides not matched to a gene: 4. The whole variable domain, filled in from reference TRBV11-2 and TRBJ2-5, reads EAGVAQSPRYKIIEKRQSVAFWCNPISGHATLYWYQQILGQGPKLLIQFQNNGVVDDSQLPKDRFSAERLKGVDSTLKIQPAKLEDSAVYLCASSLDLGTSGETQYFGPGTRLLVL.

J is TRBJ2-7 and V is TRBV18; 7 bases are a match to TRBD1. The CDR3 is 14 amino acids. From germline, CDR1 is KGHSH and CDR2 LQKENI. V dropped 3 bases and J dropped 5; count of bases not matched to a gene: 7. Here the CDR3 reads CASSPSGTDHEQYF. The CDR3 coding sequence is TGTGCCAGCTCACCCTCCGGGACAGACCACGAGCAGTACTTC.

This clone is deemed large. In nucleotides, the CDR3 is TGTGCCAGCAGCTCGGGCCCCAACTACGAGCAGTACTTC. As protein: CASSSGPNYEQYF. The genes are TRBV7-6 and TRBJ2-7; D is uncertain. Per germline, CDR1 SGHVS and CDR2 FNYEAQ. Deletions cut 4 bases from V and 3 bases from J, with 10 bases between. This CDR3 region has 13 residues.

The genes are TRBV27 and TRBJ2-1; 12 bases match TRBD2. The J segment lost 10 bases and the V segment lost 2 bases, leaving 12 bases of the junction unmatched. From germline, CDR1 is MNHEY and CDR2 SMNVEV (reference sequence). CDR3 size: 17 residues. The CDR3 bases are TGTGCCAGCAGTTTAGGGCTAGCGGGAGGGCCCAGGTGGGAGCAGTTCTTC. It is translated as CASSLGLAGGPRWEQFF.

The chain combines TRBV11-3 with TRBJ2-1, with a tentative D call TRBD2 (5 bases). The CDR3 covers 14 residues. With 2 bases removed from V and 6 bases from J, the gap between germline ends came to 11 bases. Per the germline V gene, CDR1 is SGHNT and CDR2 is YENEEA. CDR3 DNA: TGTGCCAGCAGCTTAAGCCGGGATTTCAATGAGCAGTTCTTC. It codes for CASSLSRDFNEQFF. Supplemented by reference TRBV11-3 and TRBJ2-1, the full variable domain reads EAGVVQSPRYKIIEKKQPVAFWCNPISGHNTLYWYLQNLGQGPELLIRYENEEAVDDSQLPKDRFSAERLKGVDSTLKIQPAELGDSAVYLCASSLSRDFNEQFFGPGTRLTVL.

This chain uses TRBV15 with TRBJ1-5, with 8 bases matching TRBD1. Germline V gene sequence: CDR1 LNHNV, CDR2 YYDKDF (reference sequence). CDR3 length: 14 amino acids. With 4 bases clipped from V and 8 bases from J, the junction kept 7 bases outside the gene matches. The CDR3 region has the DNA TGTGCCACCAGCACGGGACAGGAAGAAGAGCCCCAGCATTTT. This codes for CATSTGQEEEPQHF.

V and J are TRBV28 and TRBJ2-6; D is perhaps TRBD2 (7 bases). Per the germline V gene, CDR1 is MDHEN and CDR2 is SYDVKM. This CDR3 is 19 amino acids long. V was clipped by 7 bases and J by 0 bases, with 22 bases between them. In DNA, the CDR3 is TGTGCCAGCACCCCCACGTCCGGGGGGCGTCCCTCTGGGGCCAACGTCCTGACTTTC. Translation: CASTPTSGGRPSGANVLTF.

The V gene is TRBV7-9, the J gene TRBJ1-1, with unresolved D. From germline, CDR1 is SEHNR and CDR2 FQNEAQ (reference sequence). With 5 bases removed from V and 3 bases from J, the gap between germline ends came to 7 bases. This CDR3 region has 12 residues. CDR3: CASSPSDTEAFF. In DNA form, the CDR3 reads TGTGCCAGCAGCCCGTCGGACACTGAAGCTTTCTTT.

The rearrangement joins TRBV7-3 to TRBJ1-5; D gene uncertain. Germline CDR1 SGHTA, CDR2 FQGTGA. V was pared by 0 bases and J by 1 base, with 7 bases between. This CDR3 is 15 amino acids long. The CDR3 DNA sequence: TGTGCCAGCAGCTTAACGGGCGCCAGCAATCAGCCCCAGCATTTT. Protein: CASSLTGASNQPQHF.

This clone was observed once. DNA of the CDR3: TGTGCCAGCAGTTCCACAGGTTTAAGCTCCTACGAGCAGTACTTC. Translating gives CASSSTGLSSYEQYF. The V and J genes are TRBV28 and TRBJ2-7, with D perhaps TRBD1 (5 bases). The germline V gene has CDR1 MDHEN and CDR2 SYDVKM. The CDR3 spans 15 residues. Trimming cost V 4 bases and J 0 bases, with 13 bases left between them.

The chain joins TRBV9 to TRBJ2-1, with 9 bases identical to TRBD1. Germline V gene data show CDR1 as SGDLS and CDR2 as YYNGEE. The CDR3 totals 17 residues. J lost 1 base, V lost 4 bases, and 9 bases had no gene match. CDR3: CASSPGTGKRSYNEQFF. CDR3 coding DNA: TGTGCCAGCAGCCCCGGGACAGGGAAGCGGTCCTACAATGAGCAGTTCTTC.

CDR3 nucleotide sequence: TGTGCCAGCAGTTCCGGGACAGCCGGCTACACCTTC. Its protein is CASSSGTAGYTF. The chain joins TRBV7-9 to TRBJ1-2; 7 bases match TRBD1. The germline V gene encodes CDR1 SEHNR and CDR2 FQNEAQ (reference sequence). The V gene end was trimmed by 6 bases and the J gene end by 8 bases; junction bases not matched to a gene: 6. This CDR3 comprises 12 residues.

The chain couples TRBV10-3 to TRBJ2-7; TRBD1 might be the D (6 bases). Deletions cut 3 bases from V and 4 bases from J, with 13 bases between. The CDR3 spans 14 residues. The germline V gene has CDR1 ENHRY and CDR2 SYGVKD. The CDR3 nucleotides read TGTGCCATCAGTGACTCCGGGACAAAGTACGAGCAGTACTTC. As protein: CAISDSGTKYEQYF.

This clone is a singleton in its sample. The chain has TRBV7-2 and TRBJ2-7; D is undetermined. The CDR3 loop spans 12 amino acids. Between the trimmed V and J ends, which lost 4 bases and 2 bases, there was a span of 6 bases. From germline, CDR1 is SGHTA and CDR2 FQGNSA. CDR3 in DNA: TGTGCCAGCAGCTACACTACCTACGAGCAGTACTTC. As protein: CASSYTTYEQYF. The full variable domain, in which reference TRBV7-2 and TRBJ2-7 provide the parts outside the CDR3, is GAGVSQSPSNKVTEKGKDVELRCDPISGHTALYWYRQSLGQGLEFLIYFQGNSAPDKSGLPSDRFSAERTGGSVSTLTIQRTQQEDSAVYLCASSYTTYEQYFGPGTRLTVT.

This chain links TRBV28 with TRBJ2-5; D perhaps matches TRBD1 (7 bases). Germline CDR1 is MDHEN and CDR2 is SYDVKM. The CDR3 is made up of 16 amino acids. Trimming pared 4 bases from V and 2 bases from J, leaving 17 bases between. DNA of the CDR3: TGTGCCAGCAGTTCCCTGGAGGGGGCGAAACAAGAGACCCAGTACTTC. Translated: CASSSLEGAKQETQYF.

This clone was counted a single time. The rearrangement links TRBV27 to TRBJ1-1; perhaps TRBD1 as D (5 bases). There are 16 residues in the CDR3. V was shortened by 0 bases and J by 3 bases, with 14 bases between the two germline ends. The germline gives CDR1 MNHEY, CDR2 SMNVEV (reference sequence). The CDR3, as DNA: TGTGCCAGCAGTTTATCGATAGTGGGGGGGGACACTGAAGCTTTCTTT. Protein sequence: CASSLSIVGGDTEAFF.

This clone has only a few counts. The chain recombines TRBV19 with TRBJ1-2; D perhaps matches TRBD1 (6 bases). CDR1 LNHDA and CDR2 SQIVND come from the germline V gene (reference sequence). The CDR3 covers 13 residues. V dropped 9 bases and J dropped 7 bases, with 18 bases sitting between them. CDR3 nucleotide sequence: TGTGCCAGCTCATTAGGGGGGCCAGCTGGCTACACCTTC. The encoded protein is CASSLGGPAGYTF.

V usage is TRBV6-6 and J usage is TRBJ2-2; D remains unclear. The length of the CDR3 is 13 residues. V lost 2 bases to trimming and J lost 6 bases, with 7 bases between them. CDR1 is MNHNY, CDR2 SVGAGI, per germline (reference sequence). The CDR3 loop is CASSYTSAGELFF. The CDR3 DNA sequence: TGTGCCAGCAGTTACACAAGCGCCGGGGAGCTGTTTTTT.